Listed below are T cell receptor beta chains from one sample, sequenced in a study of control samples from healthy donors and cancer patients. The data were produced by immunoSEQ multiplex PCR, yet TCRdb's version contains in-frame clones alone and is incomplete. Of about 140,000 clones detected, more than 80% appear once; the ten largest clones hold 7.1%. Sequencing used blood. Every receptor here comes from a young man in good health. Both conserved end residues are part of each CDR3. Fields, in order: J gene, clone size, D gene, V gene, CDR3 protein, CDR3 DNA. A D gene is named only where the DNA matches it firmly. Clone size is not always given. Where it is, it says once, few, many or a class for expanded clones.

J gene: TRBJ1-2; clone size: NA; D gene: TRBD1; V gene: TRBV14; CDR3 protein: CASSQTGQGAHGYTF; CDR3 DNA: TGTGCCAGCAGCCAAACCGGACAGGGGGCTCATGGCTACACCTTC
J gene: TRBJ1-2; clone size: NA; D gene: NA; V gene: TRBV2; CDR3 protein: CASSDGVGYGYTF; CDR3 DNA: TGTGCCAGCAGTGATGGGGTGGGCTATGGCTACACCTTC
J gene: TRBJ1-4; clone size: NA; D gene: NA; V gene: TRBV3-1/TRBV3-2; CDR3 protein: CASSQGSFNEKLFF; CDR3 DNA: TGTGCCAGCAGCCAGGGCAGCTTTAATGAAAAACTGTTTTTT
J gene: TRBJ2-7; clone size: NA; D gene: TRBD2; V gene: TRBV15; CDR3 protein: CATSREASGVYEQYF; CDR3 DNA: TGTGCCACCAGCAGAGAGGCTAGCGGGGTCTACGAGCAGTACTTC
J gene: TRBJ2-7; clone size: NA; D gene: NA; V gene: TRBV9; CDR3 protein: CASSVAEGRYEQYF; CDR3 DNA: TGTGCCAGCAGCGTAGCCGAGGGCCGCTACGAGCAGTACTTC
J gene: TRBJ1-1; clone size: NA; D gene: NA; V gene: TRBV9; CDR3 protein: CASSVSNVNTEAFF; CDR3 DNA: TGTGCCAGCAGCGTAAGTAACGTGAACACTGAAGCTTTCTTT
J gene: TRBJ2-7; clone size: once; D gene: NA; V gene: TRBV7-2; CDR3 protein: CASSINGGSIYEQYF; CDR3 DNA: TGTGCCAGCAGCATCAACGGGGGCTCTATCTACGAGCAGTACTTC
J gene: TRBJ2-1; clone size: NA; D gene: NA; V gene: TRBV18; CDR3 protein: CASSPPGNEQFF; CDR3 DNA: TGTGCCAGCTCACCACCCGGTAATGAGCAGTTCTTC
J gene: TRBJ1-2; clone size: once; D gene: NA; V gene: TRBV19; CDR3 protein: CASSKLTGYNYGYTF; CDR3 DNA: TGTGCCAGTAGTAAGCTGACAGGTTATAACTATGGCTACACCTTC
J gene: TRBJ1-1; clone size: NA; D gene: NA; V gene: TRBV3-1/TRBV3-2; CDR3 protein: CASSPPTVNTEAFF; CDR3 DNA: TGTGCCAGCAGCCCGCCGACCGTGAACACTGAAGCTTTCTTT
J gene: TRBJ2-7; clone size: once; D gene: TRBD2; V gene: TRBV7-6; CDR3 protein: CASSLAGWPSGAYEQYF; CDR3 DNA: TGTGCCAGCAGCTTAGCCGGATGGCCTAGCGGGGCCTACGAGCAGTACTTC
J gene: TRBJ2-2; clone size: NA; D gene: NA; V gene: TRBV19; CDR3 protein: CASSIVEGTGELFF; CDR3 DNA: TGTGCCAGTAGTATAGTGGAGGGCACCGGGGAGCTGTTTTTT
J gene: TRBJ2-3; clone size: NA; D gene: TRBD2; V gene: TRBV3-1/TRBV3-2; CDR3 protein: CASSQAGGTDTQYF; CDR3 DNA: TGTGCCAGCAGCCAAGCGGGGGGGACAGATACGCAGTATTTT
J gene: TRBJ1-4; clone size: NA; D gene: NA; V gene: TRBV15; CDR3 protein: CATSRDGGPNEKLFF; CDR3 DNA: TGTGCCACCAGCAGAGATGGAGGCCCTAATGAAAAACTGTTTTTT
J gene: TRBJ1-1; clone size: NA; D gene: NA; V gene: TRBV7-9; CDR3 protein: CASSGSEQGFRGTEAFF; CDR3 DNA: TGTGCCAGCAGCGGGAGCGAGCAGGGTTTTCGTGGCACTGAAGCTTTCTTT
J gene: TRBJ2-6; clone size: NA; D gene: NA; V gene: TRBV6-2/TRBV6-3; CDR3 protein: CASSPFPGFISAGSGANVLTF; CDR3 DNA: TGTGCCAGCAGTCCCTTTCCGGGCTTTATATCCGCCGGCTCTGGGGCCAACGTCCTGACTTTC
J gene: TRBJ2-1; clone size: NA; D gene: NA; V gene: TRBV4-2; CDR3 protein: CASSQDGRQNSYNEQFF; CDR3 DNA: TGTGCCAGCAGCCAAGATGGGAGACAGAACTCCTACAATGAGCAGTTCTTC
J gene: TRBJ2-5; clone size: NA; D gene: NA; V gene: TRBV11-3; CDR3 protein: CASSLDGESGTQYF; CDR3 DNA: TGTGCCAGCAGCTTAGATGGGGAGAGTGGGACCCAGTACTTC
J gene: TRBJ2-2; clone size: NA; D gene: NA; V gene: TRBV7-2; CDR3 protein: CASSLGGGLETGELFF; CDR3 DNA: TGTGCCAGCAGTCTAGGAGGGGGGCTTGAGACCGGGGAGCTGTTTTTT
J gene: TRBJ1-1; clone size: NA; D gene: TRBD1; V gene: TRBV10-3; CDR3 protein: CAIRGQGISEAFF; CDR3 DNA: TGTGCCATCAGGGGACAGGGAATTTCTGAAGCTTTCTTT
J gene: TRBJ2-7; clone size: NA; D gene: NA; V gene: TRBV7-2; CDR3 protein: CASSLRDSSYEQYF; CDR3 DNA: TGTGCCAGCAGCCTCCGGGACTCTTCCTACGAGCAGTACTTC
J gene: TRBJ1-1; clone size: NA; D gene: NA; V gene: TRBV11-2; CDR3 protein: CASSPLGLKNTEAFF; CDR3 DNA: TGTGCCAGCAGCCCTCTGGGACTGAAGAACACTGAAGCTTTCTTT
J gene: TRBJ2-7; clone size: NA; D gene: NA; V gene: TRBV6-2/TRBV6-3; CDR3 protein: CASSFQGEQYF; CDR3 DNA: TGTGCCAGCAGTTTTCAGGGCGAGCAGTACTTC
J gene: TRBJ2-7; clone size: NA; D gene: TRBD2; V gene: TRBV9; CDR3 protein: CASSVGAGDDEQYF; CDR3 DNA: TGTGCCAGCAGCGTAGGGGCGGGGGACGACGAGCAGTACTTC
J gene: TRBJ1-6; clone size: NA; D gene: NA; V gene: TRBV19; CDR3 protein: CASSDSYSPLHF; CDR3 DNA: TGTGCCAGTTCGGACAGCTATTCACCCCTCCACTTT
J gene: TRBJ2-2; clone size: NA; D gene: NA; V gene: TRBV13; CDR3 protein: CASSSYGRDTGELFF; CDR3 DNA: TGTGCCAGCAGCTCCTACGGACGAGACACCGGGGAGCTGTTTTTT
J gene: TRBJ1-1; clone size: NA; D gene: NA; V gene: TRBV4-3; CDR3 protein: CASSQVAGVTEAFF; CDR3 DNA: TGCGCCAGCAGCCAAGTGGCGGGAGTCACTGAAGCTTTCTTT
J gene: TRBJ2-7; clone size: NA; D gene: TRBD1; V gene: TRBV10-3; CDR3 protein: CAISDGGQSKYEQYF; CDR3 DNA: TGTGCCATCAGTGATGGGGGACAGTCCAAATACGAGCAGTACTTC
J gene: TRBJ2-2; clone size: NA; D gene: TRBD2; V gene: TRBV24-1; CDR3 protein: CAAGTSGGAPNTGELFF; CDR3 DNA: TGTGCCGCCGGGACTAGCGGGGGGGCCCCGAACACCGGGGAGCTGTTTTTT
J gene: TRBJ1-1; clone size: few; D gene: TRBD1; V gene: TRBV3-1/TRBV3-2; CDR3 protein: CASSRLPGTGSAFF; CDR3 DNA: TGTGCCAGCAGCCGGCTACCAGGGACAGGGTCCGCTTTCTTT
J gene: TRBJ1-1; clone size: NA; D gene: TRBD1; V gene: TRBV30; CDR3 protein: CAWDSTGGTEAFF; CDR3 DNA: TGTGCCTGGGACTCAACAGGGGGGACTGAAGCTTTCTTT
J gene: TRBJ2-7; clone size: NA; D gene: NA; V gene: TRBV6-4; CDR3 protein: CASSDIQGSAQYF; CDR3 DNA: TGTGCCAGCAGTGACATTCAGGGATCAGCGCAGTACTTC
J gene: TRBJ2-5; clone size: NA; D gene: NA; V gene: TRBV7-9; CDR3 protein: CASSRGAGNLQETQYF; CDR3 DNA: TGTGCCAGCAGCCGAGGGGCGGGGAACCTCCAAGAGACCCAGTACTTC
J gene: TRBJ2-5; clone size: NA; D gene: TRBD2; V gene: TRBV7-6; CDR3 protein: CASSSMGGHAETQYF; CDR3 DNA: TGTGCCAGCAGCTCAATGGGAGGGCATGCGGAGACCCAGTACTTC
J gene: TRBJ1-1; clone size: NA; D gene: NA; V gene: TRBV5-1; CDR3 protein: CASSYGAEAFF; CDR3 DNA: TGCGCCAGCAGCTATGGCGCTGAAGCTTTCTTT
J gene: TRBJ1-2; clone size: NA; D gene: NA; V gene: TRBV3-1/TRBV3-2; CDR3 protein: CASSQEVRNGAARGSLTNYGYTF; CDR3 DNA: TGTGCCAGCAGCCAAGAGGTGCGTAACGGCGCCGCACGGGGGTCCCTAACTAACTATGGCTACACCTTC
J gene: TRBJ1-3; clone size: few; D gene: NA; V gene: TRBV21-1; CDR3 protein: CASSNTLSGNTIYF; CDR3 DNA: TGTGCCAGCAGCAATACACTCTCTGGAAACACCATATATTTT
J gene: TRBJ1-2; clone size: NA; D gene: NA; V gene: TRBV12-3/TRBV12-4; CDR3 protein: CASSLGHNYGYTF; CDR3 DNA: TGTGCCAGCAGTTTAGGACACAACTATGGCTACACCTTC
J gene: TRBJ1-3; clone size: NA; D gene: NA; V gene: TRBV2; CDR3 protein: CASISGNTIYF; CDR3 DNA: TGTGCCAGCATTTCTGGAAACACCATATATTTT
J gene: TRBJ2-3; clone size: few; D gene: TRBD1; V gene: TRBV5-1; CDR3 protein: CASCPGTGITDTQYF; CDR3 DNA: TGCGCCAGCTGCCCCGGGACAGGAATTACAGATACGCAGTATTTT
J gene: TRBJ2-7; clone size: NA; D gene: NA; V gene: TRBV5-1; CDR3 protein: CASTSGVSSNEQYF; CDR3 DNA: TGCGCCAGCACCTCGGGGGTTAGCAGCAACGAGCAGTACTTC
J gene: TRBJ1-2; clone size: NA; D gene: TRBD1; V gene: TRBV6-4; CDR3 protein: CASSDDREESGYTF; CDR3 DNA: TGTGCCAGCAGTGACGACAGGGAAGAGAGTGGCTACACCTTC
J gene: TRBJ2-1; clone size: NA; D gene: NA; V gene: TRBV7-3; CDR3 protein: CASSGEPPRGEQFF; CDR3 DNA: TGTGCCAGCAGCGGGGAGCCTCCGCGGGGTGAGCAGTTCTTC
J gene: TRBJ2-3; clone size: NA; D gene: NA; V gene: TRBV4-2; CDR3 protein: CASSGFTDTQYF; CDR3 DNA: TGTGCCAGCAGCGGGTTCACAGATACGCAGTATTTT
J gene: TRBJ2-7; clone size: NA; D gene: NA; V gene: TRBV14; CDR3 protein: CASSQLDRYEQYF; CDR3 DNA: TGTGCCAGCAGCCAACTCGACAGGTACGAGCAGTACTTC
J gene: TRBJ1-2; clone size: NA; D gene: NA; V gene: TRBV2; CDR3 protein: CASSLNRPNYGYTF; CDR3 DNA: TGTGCCAGCAGTTTAAACAGACCTAACTATGGCTACACCTTC
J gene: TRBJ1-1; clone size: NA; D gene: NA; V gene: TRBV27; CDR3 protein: CASSDPGQNTEAFF; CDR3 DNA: TGTGCCAGCAGTGACCCGGGACAGAACACTGAAGCTTTCTTT
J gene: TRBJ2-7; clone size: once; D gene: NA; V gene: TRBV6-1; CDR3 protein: CASSEVGGASYEQYF; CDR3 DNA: TGTGCCAGCAGTGAAGTGGGGGGCGCGTCCTACGAGCAGTACTTC
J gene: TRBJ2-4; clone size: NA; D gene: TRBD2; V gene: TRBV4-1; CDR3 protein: CASRQTSEAIQYF; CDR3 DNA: TGCGCCAGCAGACAAACTAGCGAGGCCATTCAGTACTTC
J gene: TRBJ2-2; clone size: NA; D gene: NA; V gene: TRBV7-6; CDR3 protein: CASSAPRGETGELFF; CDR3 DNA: TGTGCCAGCAGCGCACCGAGGGGGGAAACCGGGGAGCTGTTTTTT
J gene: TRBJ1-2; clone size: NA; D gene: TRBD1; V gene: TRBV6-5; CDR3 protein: CASSLGTGNGYTF; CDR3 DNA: TGTGCCAGCAGTTTGGGGACAGGGAATGGCTACACCTTC
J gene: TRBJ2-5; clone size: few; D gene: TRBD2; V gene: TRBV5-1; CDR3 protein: CASSVAGHKQETQYF; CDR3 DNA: TGCGCCAGCAGTGTAGCGGGGCATAAGCAAGAGACCCAGTACTTC
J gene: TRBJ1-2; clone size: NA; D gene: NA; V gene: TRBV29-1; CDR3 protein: CSGGPQAESYTF; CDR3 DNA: TGCAGCGGGGGCCCACAGGCGGAAAGCTACACCTTC
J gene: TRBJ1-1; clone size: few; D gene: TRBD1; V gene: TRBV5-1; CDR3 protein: CASRETGEMNTEAFF; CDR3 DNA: TGCGCCAGCAGGGAGACAGGGGAGATGAACACTGAAGCTTTCTTT
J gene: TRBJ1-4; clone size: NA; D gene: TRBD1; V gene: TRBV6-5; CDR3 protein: CASRQGEKLFF; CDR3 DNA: TGTGCCAGCAGACAGGGGGAAAAACTGTTTTTT
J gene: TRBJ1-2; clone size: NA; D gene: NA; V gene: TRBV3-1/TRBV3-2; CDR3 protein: CASSLKTEYTF; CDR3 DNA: TGTGCCAGCAGCCTCAAGACAGAGTACACCTTC
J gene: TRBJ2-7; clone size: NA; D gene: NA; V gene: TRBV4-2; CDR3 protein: CASSQGRDSTYEQYF; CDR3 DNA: TGTGCCAGCAGCCAAGGAAGGGACTCCACCTACGAGCAGTACTTC
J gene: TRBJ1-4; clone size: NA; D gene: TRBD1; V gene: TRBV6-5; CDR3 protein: CASSYRDRDEKLFF; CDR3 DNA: TGTGCCAGCAGTTACCGGGACAGGGATGAAAAACTGTTTTTT
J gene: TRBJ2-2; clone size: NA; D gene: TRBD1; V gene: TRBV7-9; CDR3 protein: CASSLGQGNTGELFF; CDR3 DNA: TGTGCCAGCAGCTTAGGACAGGGGAACACCGGGGAGCTGTTTTTT